This T cell receptor (beta chain) is drawn from a study of cytomegalovirus exposure and HLA in healthy donors. PCR amplification relied on 60 Vbeta primers (plus 13 Jbeta primers). Here immunoSEQ multiplex PCR was the method, and the copy in TCRdb shows in-frame clones only, minus some. The sample has 100,000 to 150,000 clones, about 11% seen once; the top ten hold approximately 4.4%. The CDR3 runs to 15 residues. Unmatched junction bases numbered 9, after V lost 4 bases and J lost 7 bases. Germline loops: CDR1 SGHRS, CDR2 YFSETQ. The rearrangement links TRBV5-1 to TRBJ1-5; 9 bases fit TRBD1. The receptor comes from a woman under 30 in good health and CMV-seropositive. The sample consisted of PBMCs. The CDR3 here is CASSIQGAQGQPQHF. The CDR3 DNA reads as TGCGCCAGCAGCATACAGGGGGCGCAGGGGCAGCCCCAGCATTTT. Looking up the rest from reference TRBV5-1 and TRBJ1-5 gives the full variable domain: KAGVTQTPRYLIKTRGQQVTLSCSPISGHRSVSWYQQTPGQGLQFLFEYFSETQRNKGNFPGRFSGRQFSNSRSEMNVSTLELGDSALYLCASSIQGAQGQPQHFGDGTRLSIL.